The sequence of this T cell receptor beta chain was determined in a study of control samples from healthy donors and cancer patients. Germline CDR1 is SGHNT and CDR2 is YYREEE (reference sequence). This CDR3 is built from 14 residues. V gave up 4 bases and J gave up 6 bases; unmatched junction bases: 7. Some clones are missing from TCRdb's copy, which holds only in-frame ones; the method was immunoSEQ multiplex PCR. The sample includes roughly 160,000 clones, roughly 94% seen only once; the top ten take 14%. Sequencing used PBMCs. This chain joins TRBV5-4 and TRBJ1-2, with 9 nucleotides matching TRBD1. The TCR was taken from a man in his 60s with colorectal cancer. In DNA, the CDR3 is TGTGCCAGCAGCGGCTCACAGGGGGCGGATGGCTACACCTTC. This encodes CASSGSQGADGYTF.